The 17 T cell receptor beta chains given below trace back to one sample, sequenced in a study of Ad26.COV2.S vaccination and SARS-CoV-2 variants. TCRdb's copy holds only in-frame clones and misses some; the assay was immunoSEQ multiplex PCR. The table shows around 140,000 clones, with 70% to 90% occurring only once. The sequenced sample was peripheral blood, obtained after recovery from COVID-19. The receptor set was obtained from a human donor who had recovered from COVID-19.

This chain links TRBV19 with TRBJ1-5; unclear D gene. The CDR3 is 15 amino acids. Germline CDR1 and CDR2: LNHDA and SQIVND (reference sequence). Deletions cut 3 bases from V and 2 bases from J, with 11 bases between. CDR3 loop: CASSMYGIGNQPQHF. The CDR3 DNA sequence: TGTGCCAGTAGTATGTATGGAATCGGCAATCAGCCCCAGCATTTT.

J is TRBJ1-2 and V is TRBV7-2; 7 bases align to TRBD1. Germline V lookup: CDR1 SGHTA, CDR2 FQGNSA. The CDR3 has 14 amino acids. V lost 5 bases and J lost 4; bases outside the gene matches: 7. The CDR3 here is CASSATGQLYGYTF. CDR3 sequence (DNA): TGTGCCAGCAGCGCCACGGGACAGCTCTATGGCTACACCTTC.

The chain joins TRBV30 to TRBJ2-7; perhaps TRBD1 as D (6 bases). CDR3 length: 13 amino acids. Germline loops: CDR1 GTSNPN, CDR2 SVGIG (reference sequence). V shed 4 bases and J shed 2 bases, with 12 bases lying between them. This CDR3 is CAWTQDRTYEQYF. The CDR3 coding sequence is TGTGCCTGGACCCAAGACAGGACCTACGAGCAGTACTTC.

The CDR3 protein is CASSYGAGGLNEQFF. DNA of the CDR3: TGTGCCAGCAGTTACGGAGCGGGGGGGCTAAATGAGCAGTTCTTC. The chain links TRBV27 to TRBJ2-1; 10 bases agree with TRBD2. With 4 bases clipped from V and 7 bases from J, the junction kept 7 bases outside the gene matches. CDR1 and CDR2 from the germline V gene are MNHEY and SMNVEV (reference sequence). This CDR3 region has 15 residues.

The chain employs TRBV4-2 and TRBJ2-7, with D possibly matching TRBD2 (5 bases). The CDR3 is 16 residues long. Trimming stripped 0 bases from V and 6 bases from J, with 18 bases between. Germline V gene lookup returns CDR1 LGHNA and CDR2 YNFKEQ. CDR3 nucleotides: TGTGCCAGCAGCCAAGACGTCTCTAGCAACCCCGGCGAGCAGTACTTC. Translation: CASSQDVSSNPGEQYF.

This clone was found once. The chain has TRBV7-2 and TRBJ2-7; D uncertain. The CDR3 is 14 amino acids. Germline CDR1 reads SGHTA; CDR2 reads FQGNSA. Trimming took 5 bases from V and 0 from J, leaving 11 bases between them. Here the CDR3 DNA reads TGTGCCAGCAGCCCCCGACTCGTCTCCTACGAGCAGTACTTC. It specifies CASSPRLVSYEQYF.

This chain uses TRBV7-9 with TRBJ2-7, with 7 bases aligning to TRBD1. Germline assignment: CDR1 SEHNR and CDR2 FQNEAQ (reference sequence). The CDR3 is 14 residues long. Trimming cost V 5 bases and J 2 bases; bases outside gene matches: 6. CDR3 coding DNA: TGTGCCAGCAGCACCCGGGACAGAGCCTACGAGCAGTACTTC. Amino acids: CASSTRDRAYEQYF.

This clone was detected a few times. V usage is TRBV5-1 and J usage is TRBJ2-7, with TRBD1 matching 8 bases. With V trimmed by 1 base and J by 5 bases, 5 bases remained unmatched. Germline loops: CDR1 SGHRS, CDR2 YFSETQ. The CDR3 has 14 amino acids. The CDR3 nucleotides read TGCGCCAGCAGCTTGAGACAGGGGATAAACGAGCAGTACTTC. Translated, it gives CASSLRQGINEQYF.

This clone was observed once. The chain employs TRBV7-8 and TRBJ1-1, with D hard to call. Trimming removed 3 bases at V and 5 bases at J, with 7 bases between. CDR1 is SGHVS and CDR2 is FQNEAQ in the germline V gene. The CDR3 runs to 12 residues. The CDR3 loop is CASSLGWTEAFF. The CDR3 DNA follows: TGTGCCAGCAGCTTGGGGTGGACTGAAGCTTTCTTT.

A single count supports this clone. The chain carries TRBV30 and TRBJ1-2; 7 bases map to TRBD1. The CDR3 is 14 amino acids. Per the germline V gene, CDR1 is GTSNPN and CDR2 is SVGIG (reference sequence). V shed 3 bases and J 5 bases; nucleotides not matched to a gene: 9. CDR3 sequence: CAWRKTGTVYGYTF. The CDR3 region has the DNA TGTGCCTGGAGGAAAACTGGGACAGTGTATGGCTACACCTTC.

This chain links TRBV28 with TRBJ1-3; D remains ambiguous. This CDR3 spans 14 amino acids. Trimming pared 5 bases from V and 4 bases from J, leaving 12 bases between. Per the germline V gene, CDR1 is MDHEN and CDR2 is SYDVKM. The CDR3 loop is CASSAAIDGNTIYF. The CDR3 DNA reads TGTGCCAGCAGTGCCGCCATCGACGGAAACACCATATATTTT.

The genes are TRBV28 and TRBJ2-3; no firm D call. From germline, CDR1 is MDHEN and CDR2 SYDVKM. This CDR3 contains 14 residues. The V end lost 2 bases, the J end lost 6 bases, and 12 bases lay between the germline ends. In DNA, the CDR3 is TGTGCCAGCAGTTTAATTTCCCCCGGGGATACGCAGTATTTT. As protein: CASSLISPGDTQYF.

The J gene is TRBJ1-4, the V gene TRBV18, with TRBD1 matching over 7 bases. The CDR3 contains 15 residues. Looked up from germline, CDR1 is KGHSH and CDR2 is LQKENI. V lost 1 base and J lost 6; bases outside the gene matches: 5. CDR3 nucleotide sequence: TGTGCCAGCTCACCACTGACAGGGATGTATGAAAAACTGTTTTTT. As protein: CASSPLTGMYEKLFF. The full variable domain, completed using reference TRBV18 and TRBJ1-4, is NAGVMQNPRHLVRRRGQEARLRCSPMKGHSHVYWYRQLPEEGLKFMVYLQKENIIDESGMPKERFSAEFPKEGPSILRIQQVVRGDSAAYFCASSPLTGMYEKLFFGSGTQLSVL.

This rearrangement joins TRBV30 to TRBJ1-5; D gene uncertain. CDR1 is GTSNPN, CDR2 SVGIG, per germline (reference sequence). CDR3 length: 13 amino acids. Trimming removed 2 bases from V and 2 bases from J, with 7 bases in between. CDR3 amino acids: CAWSSIGNQPQHF. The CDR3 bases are TGTGCCTGGAGTTCAATTGGCAATCAGCCCCAGCATTTT.

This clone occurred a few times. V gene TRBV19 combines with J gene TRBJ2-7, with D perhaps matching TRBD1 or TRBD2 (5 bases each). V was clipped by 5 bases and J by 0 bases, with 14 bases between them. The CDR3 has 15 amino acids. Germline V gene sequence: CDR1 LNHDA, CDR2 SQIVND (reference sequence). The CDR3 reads CASSYRDGLSYEQYF. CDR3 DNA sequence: TGTGCCAGTAGTTACCGGGACGGGCTCTCCTACGAGCAGTACTTC.

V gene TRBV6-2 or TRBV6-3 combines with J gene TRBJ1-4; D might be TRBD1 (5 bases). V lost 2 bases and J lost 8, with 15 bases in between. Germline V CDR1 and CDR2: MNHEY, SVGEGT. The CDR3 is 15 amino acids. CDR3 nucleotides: TGTGCCAGCAGTTACGAACCTGGACAAATAGAAAAACTGTTTTTT. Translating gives CASSYEPGQIEKLFF.

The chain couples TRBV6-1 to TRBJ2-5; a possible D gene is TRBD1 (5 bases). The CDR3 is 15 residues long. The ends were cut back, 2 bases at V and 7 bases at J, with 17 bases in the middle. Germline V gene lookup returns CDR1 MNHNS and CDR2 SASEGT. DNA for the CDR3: TGTGCCAGCAGTGAAATAGGGCAGGGAAGAGGGACCCAGTACTTC. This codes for CASSEIGQGRGTQYF.